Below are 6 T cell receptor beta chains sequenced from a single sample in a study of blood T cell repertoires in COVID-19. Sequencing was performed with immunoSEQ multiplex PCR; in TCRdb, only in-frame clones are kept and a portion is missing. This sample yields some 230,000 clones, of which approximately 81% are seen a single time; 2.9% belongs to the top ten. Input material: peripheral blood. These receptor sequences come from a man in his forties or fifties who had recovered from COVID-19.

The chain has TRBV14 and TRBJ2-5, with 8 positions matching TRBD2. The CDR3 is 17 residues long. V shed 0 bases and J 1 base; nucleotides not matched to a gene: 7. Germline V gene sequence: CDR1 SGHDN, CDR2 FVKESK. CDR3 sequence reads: CASSQDSGVTFQETQYF. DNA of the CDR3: TGTGCCAGCAGCCAAGATAGCGGGGTTACCTTCCAAGAGACCCAGTACTTC.

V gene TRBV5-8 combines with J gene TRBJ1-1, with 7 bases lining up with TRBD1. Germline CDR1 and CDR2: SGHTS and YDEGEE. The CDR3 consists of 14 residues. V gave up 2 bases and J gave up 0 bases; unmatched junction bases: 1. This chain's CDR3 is CASSFDRVNTEAFF. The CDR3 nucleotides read TGTGCCAGCAGCTTCGACAGGGTGAACACTGAAGCTTTCTTT.

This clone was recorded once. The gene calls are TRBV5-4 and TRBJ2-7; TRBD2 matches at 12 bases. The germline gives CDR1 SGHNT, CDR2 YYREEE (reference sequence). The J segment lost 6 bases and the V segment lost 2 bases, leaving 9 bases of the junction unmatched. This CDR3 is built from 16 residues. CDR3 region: CASSFRTSGIVSEQYF. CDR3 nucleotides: TGTGCCAGCAGCTTCCGGACTAGCGGGATAGTGAGCGAGCAGTACTTC.

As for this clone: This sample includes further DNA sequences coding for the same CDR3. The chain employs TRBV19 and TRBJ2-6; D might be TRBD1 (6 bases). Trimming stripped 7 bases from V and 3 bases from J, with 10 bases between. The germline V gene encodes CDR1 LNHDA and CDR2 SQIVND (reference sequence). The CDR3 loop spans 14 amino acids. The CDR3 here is CASTTGSGANVLTF. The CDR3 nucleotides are TGTGCCAGTACTACAGGGAGTGGGGCCAACGTCCTGACTTTC.

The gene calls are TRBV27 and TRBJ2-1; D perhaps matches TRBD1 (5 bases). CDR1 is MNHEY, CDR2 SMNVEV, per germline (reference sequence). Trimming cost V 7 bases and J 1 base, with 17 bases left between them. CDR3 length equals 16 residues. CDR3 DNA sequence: TGTGCCAGCACAATGGCGAGTGGGGCATCCTACAATGAGCAGTTCTTC. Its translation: CASTMASGASYNEQFF.

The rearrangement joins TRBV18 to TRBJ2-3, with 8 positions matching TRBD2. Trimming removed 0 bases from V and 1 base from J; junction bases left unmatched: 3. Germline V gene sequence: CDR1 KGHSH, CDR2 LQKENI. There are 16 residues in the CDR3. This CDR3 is CASSPPALAGTDTQYF. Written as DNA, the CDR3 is TGTGCCAGCTCACCACCGGCACTAGCGGGCACAGATACGCAGTATTTT.